These T cell receptor beta chains were read from a single sample in a study of cytomegalovirus exposure and HLA in healthy donors. Assay: immunoSEQ multiplex PCR; the TCRdb copy retains only in-frame clones and omits some. Its listing shows about 140,000 clones. Sequencing was performed on PBMCs. These receptors all come from a male donor in good health and CMV-seronegative. CDR3s include the opening cysteine and the closing phenylalanine or tryptophan. The D gene is left open where the match is weak.

TRBJ1-2 | . | TRBV6-1 | TGTGCCAGCAGTCCCGGGACTAGGTATGGCTACACCTTC | CASSPGTRYGYTF
TRBJ2-1 | TRBD2 | TRBV15 | TGTGCCACCACCCGTGGCGGGGGAACCTACAATGAGCAGTTCTTC | CATTRGGGTYNEQFF
TRBJ1-6 | . | TRBV19 | TGTGCCAGTAGGACCTCGACAGGACAAGGGAATTCACCCCTCCACTTT | CASRTSTGQGNSPLHF
TRBJ2-6 | TRBD1 | TRBV4-2 | TGTGCCAGCAGCCAAGGGGGACAGGGCTTAGGTGCCAACGTCCTGACTTTC | CASSQGGQGLGANVLTF
TRBJ2-2 | TRBD1 | TRBV5-1 | TGCGCCAGCAGCGCCCGGGACAGAGCCACCGGGGAGCTGTTTTTT | CASSARDRATGELFF
TRBJ1-1 | . | TRBV7-2 | TGTGCCAGCAGCCCCCTCGGAGGCGAGGTGGACACTGAAGCTTTCTTT | CASSPLGGEVDTEAFF
TRBJ1-6 | TRBD1 | TRBV9 | TGTGCCAGCAGCCCAGGAGGACAGGGGCAATCACCCCTCCACTTT | CASSPGGQGQSPLHF
TRBJ1-1 | . | TRBV19 | TGTGCCAGTAGTATACGGACTGACCATGCAGGAACTGAAGCTTTCTTT | CASSIRTDHAGTEAFF
TRBJ1-2 | . | TRBV6-5 | TGTGCCAGCAGGGCGACCACGGGTGGCTACACCTTC | CASRATTGGYTF
TRBJ1-2 | TRBD1 | TRBV7-2 | TGTGCCAGCAGCTTAGAGACAGGGGCTAACTATGGCTACACCTTC | CASSLETGANYGYTF
TRBJ2-6 | TRBD2 | TRBV7-8 | TGTGCCAGCAGCTTAGGACTAGCACTGAGCTCTGGGGCCAACGTCCTGACTTTC | CASSLGLALSSGANVLTF
TRBJ1-1 | TRBD1 | TRBV10-3 | TGTGCCACCAGGGGGACCGGGGGATCTGAAGCTTTCTTT | CATRGTGGSEAFF
TRBJ2-7 | . | TRBV7-9 | TGTGCCAGCAGCGACCCCATAGGACAACCCTACGAGCAGTACTTC | CASSDPIGQPYEQYF
TRBJ2-3 | TRBD2 | TRBV7-9 | TGTGCCAGCAGTCGTCTAGCGGGCTCTCCGGGCACAGATACGCAGTATTTT | CASSRLAGSPGTDTQYF
TRBJ2-5 | . | TRBV7-2 | TGTGCCAGCAGCTTAGGGGCAGGGTCGCAGACCCAGTACTTC | CASSLGAGSQTQYF
TRBJ1-5 | . | TRBV2 | TGTGCCAGCAGTGAAGACGACAACAATCAGCCCCAGCATTTT | CASSEDDNNQPQHF
TRBJ2-1 | . | TRBV6-5 | TGTGCCAGCAGAGAGCTCTATGCGGGGAACAATGAGCAGTTCTTC | CASRELYAGNNEQFF
TRBJ1-2 | TRBD1 | TRBV5-6 | TGTGCCAGCAGCTCGACAGGGGGCAGGGGTGGCTACACCTTC | CASSSTGGRGGYTF
TRBJ1-2 | . | TRBV19 | TGTGCCAGTAGCCTTGCGGGGGCCTATGGCTACACCTTC | CASSLAGAYGYTF
TRBJ2-3 | . | TRBV6-1 | TGTGCCAGCAGTAAAGGAGCGGGCACAGATACGCAGTATTTT | CASSKGAGTDTQYF
TRBJ1-1 | . | TRBV11-3 | TGTGCCAGCAGCTGGGGGGACACTGAAGCTTTCTTT | CASSWGDTEAFF
TRBJ1-2 | . | TRBV6-5 | TGTGCCAGCAGTTACTCGGACAAGAGTGGCTACACCTTC | CASSYSDKSGYTF
TRBJ2-6 | TRBD1 | TRBV30 | TGTGCCTGGAGTCCGGGACAGGCGTTCTCTGGGGCCAACGTCCTGACTTTC | CAWSPGQAFSGANVLTF
TRBJ1-2 | . | TRBV2 | TGTGCCAGCGAGAGAGACTATGGCTACACCTTC | CASERDYGYTF
TRBJ2-3 | . | TRBV19 | TGTGCCAGTAGTAAATCGGGATCTTATACAGATACGCAGTATTTT | CASSKSGSYTDTQYF
TRBJ1-1 | . | TRBV4-2 | TGTGCCAGCAGCAGGGGCGAGAACACTGAAGCTTTCTTT | CASSRGENTEAFF
TRBJ1-2 | . | TRBV7-2 | TGTGCCAGCAGCTTATTATCCCCGGACATCTATGGCTACACCTTC | CASSLLSPDIYGYTF
TRBJ2-3 | TRBD2 | TRBV6-1 | TGTGCCAGCAGTGAAGAATTAGCGGGAGTGACAGATACGCAGTATTTT | CASSEELAGVTDTQYF
TRBJ2-7 | . | TRBV11-2 | TGTGCCAGCAGCCCCCTAGCGAGCTCCTACGAGCAGTACTTC | CASSPLASSYEQYF
TRBJ2-7 | TRBD2 | TRBV4-2 | TGTGCCAGCAGCCAAGATGGGACTAGCGGACCCTACGAGCAGTACTTC | CASSQDGTSGPYEQYF
TRBJ2-5 | TRBD2 | TRBV5-1 | TGCGCCAGCAGCTTAGCGAAGACGACTAGCGGGAGGCTCCAAGAGACCCAGTACTTC | CASSLAKTTSGRLQETQYF
TRBJ2-2 | . | TRBV5-1 | TGCGCCAGCGGAGTGAGGGGGATAGACACCGGGGAGCTGTTTTTT | CASGVRGIDTGELFF
TRBJ1-2 | TRBD1 | TRBV5-6 | TGTGCCAGCAGCTTACCAACAGGGGGCTCCTATGGCTACACCTTC | CASSLPTGGSYGYTF
TRBJ1-5 | TRBD1 | TRBV19 | TGTGCCAGTAGGTCCGGGACAGGGGCCCACACCGTCGGCAGTCAGCCCCAGCATTTT | CASRSGTGAHTVGSQPQHF
TRBJ2-1 | TRBD2 | TRBV5-1 | TGCGCCAGCAGCTTGCTAGCGGGTTACAATGAGCAGTTCTTC | CASSLLAGYNEQFF
TRBJ2-3 | . | TRBV9 | TGTGCCAGCAGCGTAAAAGTGGGAGCGAAAATTAGCACAGATACGCAGTATTTT | CASSVKVGAKISTDTQYF
TRBJ2-1 | . | TRBV29-1 | TGCAGCGTTGAATTGGAGCCTAAGCAGTTCTTC | CSVELEPKQFF
TRBJ2-7 | TRBD2 | TRBV4-1 | TGCGCCAGCAGCCAAGCCCTAGCGGGGGGCTACGAGCAGTACTTC | CASSQALAGGYEQYF
TRBJ1-5 | TRBD1 | TRBV30 | TGTGCCTGGAGGAAGGGGGCAAGCAATCAGCCCCAGCATTTT | CAWRKGASNQPQHF
TRBJ1-5 | TRBD1 | TRBV19 | TGTGCCAGTAGCGGGACAGGGGGCTTGTGGGCCGGGAATAGCAATCAGCCCCAGCATTTT | CASSGTGGLWAGNSNQPQHF
TRBJ2-5 | TRBD1 | TRBV30 | TGTGCCTGGGGGACAGGGGGATTTGAGACCCAGTACTTC | CAWGTGGFETQYF
TRBJ2-1 | TRBD1 | TRBV30 | TGTGCCTGGTCCGGGACAGGGGGCGTTTTTAGTAAGTTCTTC | CAWSGTGGVFSKFF
TRBJ2-7 | . | TRBV13 | TGTGCCAGCAGCTATACCTACGAGCAGTACTTC | CASSYTYEQYF
TRBJ2-7 | . | TRBV9 | TGTGCCAGCAGCGTCCAGGGGGGCGAGCAGTACTTC | CASSVQGGEQYF
TRBJ1-4 | . | TRBV15 | TGTGCCACCAGCAGAGATTTAGTAACTAATGAAAAACTGTTTTTT | CATSRDLVTNEKLFF
TRBJ2-1 | . | TRBV30 | TGTGCCTGGAGAGGTGGGAGGGGGGGCAATGAGCAGTTCTTC | CAWRGGRGGNEQFF
TRBJ2-3 | . | TRBV28 | TGTGCCAGCAGTTTTCGGTCTAGCACAGATACGCAGTATTTT | CASSFRSSTDTQYF
TRBJ1-5 | TRBD1 | TRBV15 | TGTGCCACCAGCAGAGGAGGGGGCGTCCAGCCCCAGCATTTT | CATSRGGGVQPQHF
TRBJ2-7 | . | TRBV5-6 | TGTGCCAGCAGCTTGCTTCTAGTACCCTACGAGCAGTACTTC | CASSLLLVPYEQYF
TRBJ1-5 | TRBD1 | TRBV28 | TGTGCCAGCAGTTCTTTGGACAGGGATCAGCCCCAGCATTTT | CASSSLDRDQPQHF
TRBJ1-1 | . | TRBV6-6 | TGTGCCAGCAGTTCCGAGACAGAAGCTTTCTTT | CASSSETEAFF
TRBJ1-1 | . | TRBV4-3 | TGCGCCAGCAGCCATGGTACAGAAGCTTTCTTT | CASSHGTEAFF
TRBJ1-1 | . | TRBV25-1 | TGTGCCAGCAGTGTAACAGGGTTGAACACTGAAGCTTTCTTT | CASSVTGLNTEAFF
TRBJ2-1 | TRBD1 | TRBV5-1 | TGCGCCAGCAGCCCGTGGGACAGGGCTAACAATGAGCAGTTCTTC | CASSPWDRANNEQFF